This entry is about one T cell receptor beta chain. Germline V CDR1 and CDR2: MDHEN, SYDVKM. This CDR3 is 15 amino acids long. Losses at the gene ends were 6 bases for V and 1 base for J; bases not matched to a gene: 7. This entry is derived from a study of blood T cell repertoires in COVID-19. Study-wide background: Donors in the United States, Italy and Spain gave samples during acute or convalescent COVID-19.

In the original analysis: The assay estimated nucleated cells by amplifying reference gene primers. The repertoire was sequenced with immunoSEQ multiplex PCR; TCRdb's copy has only in-frame clones and lacks some. From that table come the V and J calls and clone size; the DNA was used to work out D and trimming. The table has roughly 200,000 clones, nearly 90% seen once. Sample: peripheral blood. This TCR was recovered from a man aged 50 to 60 with acute or convalescent COVID-19. The V call is TRBV28, the J call TRBJ2-3; 7 bases match TRBD2. CDR3 sequence reads: CASSPLAAGTDTQYF. CDR3 DNA sequence: TGTGCCAGCAGCCCTCTAGCGGCAGGCACAGATACGCAGTATTTT.